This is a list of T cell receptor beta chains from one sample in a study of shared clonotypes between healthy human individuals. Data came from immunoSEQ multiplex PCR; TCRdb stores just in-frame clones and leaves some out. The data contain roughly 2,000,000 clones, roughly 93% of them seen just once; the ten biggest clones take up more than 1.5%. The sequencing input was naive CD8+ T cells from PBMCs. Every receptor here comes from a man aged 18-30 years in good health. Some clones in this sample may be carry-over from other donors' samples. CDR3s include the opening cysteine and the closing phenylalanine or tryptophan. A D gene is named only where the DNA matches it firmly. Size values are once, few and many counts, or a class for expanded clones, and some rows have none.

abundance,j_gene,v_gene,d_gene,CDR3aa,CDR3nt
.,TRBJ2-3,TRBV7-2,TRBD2,CASSLGSGGGTDTQYF,TGTGCCAGCAGCTTAGGTAGCGGGGGTGGTACAGATACGCAGTATTTT
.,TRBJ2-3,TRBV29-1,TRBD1,CSVEDQGDADTQYF,TGCAGCGTTGAAGACCAGGGGGACGCAGATACGCAGTATTTT
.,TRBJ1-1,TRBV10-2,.,CASRGGGSGPGVPEAFF,TGCGCCTCACGAGGCGGGGGGTCGGGACCGGGAGTGCCTGAAGCTTTCTTT
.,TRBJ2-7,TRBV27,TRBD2,CASSLLSSGSFGEQYF,TGTGCCAGCAGTTTATTGTCTAGCGGGAGTTTCGGCGAGCAGTACTTC
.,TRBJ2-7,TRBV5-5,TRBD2,CASSLNSGTGYEQYF,TGTGCCAGCAGCTTGAACAGCGGGACGGGGTACGAGCAGTACTTC
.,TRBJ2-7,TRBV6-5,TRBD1,CASSYEGQGAYEQYF,TGTGCCAGCAGTTACGAAGGACAGGGGGCGTACGAGCAGTACTTC
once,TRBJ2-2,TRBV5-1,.,CASSLARAGELFF,TGCGCCAGCAGCTTGGCCAGGGCTGGGGAGCTGTTTTTT
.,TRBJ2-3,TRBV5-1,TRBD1,CASSFFYEQGALDTQYF,TGCGCCAGCAGCTTCTTTTACGAACAGGGGGCGTTGGATACGCAGTATTTT
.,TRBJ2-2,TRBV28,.,CASSLSGLANTGELFF,TGTGCCAGCAGTCTCAGCGGGCTGGCGAACACCGGGGAGCTGTTTTTT
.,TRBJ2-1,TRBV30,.,CAWSPPWNEQFF,TGTGCCTGGAGTCCCCCTTGGAATGAGCAGTTCTTC
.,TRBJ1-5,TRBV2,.,CASSEWGFYSNQPQHF,TGTGCCAGCAGTGAATGGGGTTTTTATAGCAATCAGCCCCAGCATTTT
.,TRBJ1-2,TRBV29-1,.,CSVWGKGYTF,TGCAGCGTCTGGGGGAAAGGCTACACCTTC
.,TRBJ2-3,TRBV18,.,CASSPPGGLARATDTQYF,TGTGCCAGCTCACCTCCAGGGGGGCTAGCTCGTGCCACAGATACGCAGTATTTT
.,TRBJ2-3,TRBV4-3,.,CASSQVGEKAGYTQYF,TGCGCCAGCAGCCAAGTTGGGGAGAAAGCGGGTTATACGCAGTATTTT
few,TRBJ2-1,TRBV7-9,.,CASSLSTYNEQFF,TGTGCCAGCAGCTTATCAACCTACAATGAGCAGTTCTTC
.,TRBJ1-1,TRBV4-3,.,CASSQLPLGGSDPAFF,TGCGCCAGCAGCCAGCTCCCTTTGGGGGGGTCGGACCCAGCTTTCTTT
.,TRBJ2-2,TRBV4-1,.,CASSQAPLAANTGELFF,TGCGCCAGCAGCCAAGCTCCGTTGGCGGCGAACACCGGGGAGCTGTTTTTT
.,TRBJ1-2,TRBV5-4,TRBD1,CASSTTGAPDYGYTF,TGTGCCAGCAGTACGACAGGGGCTCCTGACTATGGCTACACCTTC
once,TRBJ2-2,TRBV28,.,CATSWGTGELFF,TGTGCCACCTCATGGGGCACCGGGGAGCTGTTTTTT
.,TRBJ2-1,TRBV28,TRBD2,CASNLLLAANEQFF,TGTGCCAGCAACCTTTTACTAGCGGCTAATGAGCAGTTCTTC
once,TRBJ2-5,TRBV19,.,CASSMDRATQYF,TGTGCCAGTAGTATGGATAGGGCGACCCAGTACTTC
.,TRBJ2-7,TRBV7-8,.,CASSFRTTNSYEQYF,TGTGCCAGCAGCTTCCGGACTACCAACTCCTACGAGCAGTACTTC